The source of this TCR beta chain is a study of T cell responses to AZD1222 COVID-19 vaccine. Findings and limits, study-wide: Possibly, clonal diversity was underestimated; donors were largely white British and included more females. Without day 14 samples, only post-peak T cell repertoires were studied.

As concerns this clone: Its specificity is unknown.

Trimming took off 1 base at V and 1 base at J, with 7 bases between the two ends. The germline CDR1 and CDR2 sequences are SGHAT and FQNNGV. The CDR3 runs to 15 residues. Only in-frame clones appear in the TCRdb table, and some are missing; sequencing was by immunoSEQ multiplex PCR. The sample yields roughly 180,000 clones, about nine tenths seen once. The J gene is TRBJ2-2, the V gene TRBV11-2; no reliable D call. This material consisted of peripheral blood, taken 28 days after the second AZD1222 dose. The sequence was obtained from an adult who received the AZD1222 COVID-19 vaccine. The chain's CDR3 is CASSLGAGNTGELFF. CDR3 nucleotides: TGTGCCAGCAGCTTAGGCGCAGGGAACACCGGGGAGCTGTTTTTT.